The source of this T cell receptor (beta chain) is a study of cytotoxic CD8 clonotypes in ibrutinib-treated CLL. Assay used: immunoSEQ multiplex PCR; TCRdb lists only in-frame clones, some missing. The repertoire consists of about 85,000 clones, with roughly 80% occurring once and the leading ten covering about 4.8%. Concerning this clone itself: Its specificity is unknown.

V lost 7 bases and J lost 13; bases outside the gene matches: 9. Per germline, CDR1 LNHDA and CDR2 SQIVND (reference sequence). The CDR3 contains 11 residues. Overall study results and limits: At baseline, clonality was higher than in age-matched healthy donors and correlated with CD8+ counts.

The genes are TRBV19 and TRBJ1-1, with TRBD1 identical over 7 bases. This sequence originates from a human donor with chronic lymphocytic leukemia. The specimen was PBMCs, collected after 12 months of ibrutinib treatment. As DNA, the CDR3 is TGTGCCAGTAACGGTCGACAGGGAGATTTCTTT. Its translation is CASNGRQGDFF.